This paragraph reports one T cell receptor beta chain. Germline CDR1 MNHEY, CDR2 SMNVEV (reference sequence). The CDR3 is made up of 15 amino acids. J gave up 4 bases and V 3 bases, and 7 bases lay outside the gene matches. This sample was taken from a study of blood T cell repertoires in COVID-19. Looking at the study overall: From T cells, B-cell-depleted T cells, or PBMCs came the material, which was cDNA or gDNA.

Methods used by the authors: Reference gene primer amplification in the assay estimated nucleated cell counts. Generated by immunoSEQ multiplex PCR, the TCRdb table keeps only in-frame clones and is missing some. Clone size and V and J calls were adopted from that table, with D and trimming inferred from the DNA. Of tens of thousands of clones in the sample, 65% to 80% were seen once. The clonotype was recovered from a woman of 80 years or more with active or convalescent COVID-19. Sequencing input: peripheral blood. This chain uses TRBV27 with TRBJ1-2, with 8 positions matching TRBD1. CDR3 in amino acids: CASSFRQGAVYGYTF. CDR3 DNA sequence: TGTGCCAGCAGTTTTAGGCAGGGGGCTGTCTATGGCTACACCTTC.